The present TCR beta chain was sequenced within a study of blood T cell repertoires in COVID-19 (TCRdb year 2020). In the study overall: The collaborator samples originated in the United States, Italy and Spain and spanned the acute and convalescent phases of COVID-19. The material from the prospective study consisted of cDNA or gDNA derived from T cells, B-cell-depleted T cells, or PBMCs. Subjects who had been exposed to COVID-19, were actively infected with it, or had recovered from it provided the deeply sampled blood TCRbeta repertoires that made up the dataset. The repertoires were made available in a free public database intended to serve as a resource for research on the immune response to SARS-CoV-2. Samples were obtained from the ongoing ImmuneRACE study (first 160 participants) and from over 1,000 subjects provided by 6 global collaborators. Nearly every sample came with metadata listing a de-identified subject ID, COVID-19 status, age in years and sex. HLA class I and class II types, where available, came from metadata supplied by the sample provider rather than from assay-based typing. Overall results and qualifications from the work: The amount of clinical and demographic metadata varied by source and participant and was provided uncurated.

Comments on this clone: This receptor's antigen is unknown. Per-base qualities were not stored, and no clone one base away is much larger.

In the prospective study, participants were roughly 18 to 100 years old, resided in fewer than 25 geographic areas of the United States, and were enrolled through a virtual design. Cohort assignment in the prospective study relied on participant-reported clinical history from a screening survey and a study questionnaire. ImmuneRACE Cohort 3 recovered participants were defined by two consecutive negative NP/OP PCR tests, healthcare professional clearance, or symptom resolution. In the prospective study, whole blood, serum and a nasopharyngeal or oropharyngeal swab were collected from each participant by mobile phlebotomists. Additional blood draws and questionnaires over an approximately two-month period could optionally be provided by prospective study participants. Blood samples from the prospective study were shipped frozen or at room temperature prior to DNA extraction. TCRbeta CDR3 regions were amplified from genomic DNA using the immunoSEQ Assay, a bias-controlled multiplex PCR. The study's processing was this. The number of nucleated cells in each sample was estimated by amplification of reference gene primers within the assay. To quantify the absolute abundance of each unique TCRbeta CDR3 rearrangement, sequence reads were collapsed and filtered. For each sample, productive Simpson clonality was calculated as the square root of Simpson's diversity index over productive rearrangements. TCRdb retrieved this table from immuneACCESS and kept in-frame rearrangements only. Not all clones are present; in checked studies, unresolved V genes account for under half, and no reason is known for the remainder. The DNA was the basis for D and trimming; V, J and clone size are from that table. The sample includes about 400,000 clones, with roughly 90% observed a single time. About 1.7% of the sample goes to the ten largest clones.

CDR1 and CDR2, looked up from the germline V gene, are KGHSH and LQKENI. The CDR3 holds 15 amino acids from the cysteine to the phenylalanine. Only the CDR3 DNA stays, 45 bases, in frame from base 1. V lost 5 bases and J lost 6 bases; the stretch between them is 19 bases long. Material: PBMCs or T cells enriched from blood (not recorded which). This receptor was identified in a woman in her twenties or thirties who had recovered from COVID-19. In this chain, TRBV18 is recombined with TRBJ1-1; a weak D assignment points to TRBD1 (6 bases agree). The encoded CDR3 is CASSGLNRVEAEAFF. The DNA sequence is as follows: TGTGCCAGCTCAGGCTTAAACAGGGTTGAGGCTGAAGCTTTCTTT.